This entry features one T cell receptor beta chain sequence. This clonotype was seen a handful of times. Its target antigen remains unknown. Qualities for individual bases were not recorded, and no much larger clone is one base off. This sample was included in a study of CD8 T cells in ankylosing spondylitis (dated by TCRdb to about 2017). Looking at the study overall: T cell receptor beta repertoires were profiled in healthy donors and ankylosing spondylitis patients so that disease-linked TCR variants could be found. Samples of peripheral blood were taken, and for ankylosing spondylitis patients, synovial fluid was collected as well. The whole study cohort included over a hundred healthy donors and about two dozen ankylosing spondylitis patients. What the research found in general, with its limitations: Significant enrichment of the disease-linked clones was reported in matched synovial fluid samples from ankylosing spondylitis patients. In peripheral blood, the disease-linked clones were found at relatively low frequencies and had a CD8+ phenotype. Some motif variants had previously been reported in the synovial fluid and blood of reactive arthritis patients, which suggests shared mechanisms of disease initiation. Blood from ankylosing spondylitis patients appeared to be characterized by a TCR beta motif made up of seven or eight highly homologous amino acid variants.

Here V drops 10 bases and J drops 1 base, and the junction holds 13 bases not matched to any gene. Taken from the germline V gene, the CDR1 and CDR2 loops are ENHRY and SYGVKD. The cysteine opens and the phenylalanine closes a CDR3 of 15 amino acids. Only the CDR3 DNA is retained, 45 bases long and in frame from the first base. Instrument used: Illumina HiSeq 2500. Quantitative 5'-RACE with molecular barcodes was used to prepare TCR beta libraries. Turning to the authors' computational methods: To identify disease-linked TCR variants, a new computational method was used, one built on a probabilistic model of VDJ rearrangement. TCRdb applied fastp at Q25 and MiXCR to the public reads, then kept only in-frame beta chains. Entries that share a CDR3 protein sequence are merged under the most common genes and DNA. The V and J calls and clone size are TCRdb's, not the authors'. Within this sample are 200,000 to 250,000 distinct CDR3 sequences, with about 10% of them counted one time only. The top ten constitute under 7% of the sample.

What was sequenced was blood, either unsorted or a sorted T cell fraction (not recorded which). The rearranged chain carries TRBV10-3 and TRBJ2-7; 7 junctional bases match TRBD1. This TCR derives from a male donor with ankylosing spondylitis or in good health (not recorded which). The DNA reads as follows: TGTGCCAGGAGAGAAGGACAGGATTTTTCCTACGAGCAGTACTTC. This encodes CARREGQDFSYEQYF.